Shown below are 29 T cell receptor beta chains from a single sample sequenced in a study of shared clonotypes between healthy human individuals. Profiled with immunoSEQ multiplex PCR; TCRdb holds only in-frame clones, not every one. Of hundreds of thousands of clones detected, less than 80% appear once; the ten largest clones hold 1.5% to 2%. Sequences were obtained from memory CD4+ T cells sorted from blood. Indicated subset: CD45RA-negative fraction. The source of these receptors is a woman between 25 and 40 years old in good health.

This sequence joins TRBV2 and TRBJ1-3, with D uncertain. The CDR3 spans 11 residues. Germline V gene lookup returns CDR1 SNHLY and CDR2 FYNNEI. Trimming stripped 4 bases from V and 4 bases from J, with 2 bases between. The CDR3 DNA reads TGTGCCAGCAGTGTAGGAAACACCATATATTTT. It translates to CASSVGNTIYF.

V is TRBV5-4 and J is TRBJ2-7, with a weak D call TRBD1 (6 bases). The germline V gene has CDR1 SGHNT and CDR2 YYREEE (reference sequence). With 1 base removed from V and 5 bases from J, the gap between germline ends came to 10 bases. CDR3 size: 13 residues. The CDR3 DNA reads TGTGCCAGCAGCTTGCAGGGGATGGACGAGCAGTACTTC. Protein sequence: CASSLQGMDEQYF.

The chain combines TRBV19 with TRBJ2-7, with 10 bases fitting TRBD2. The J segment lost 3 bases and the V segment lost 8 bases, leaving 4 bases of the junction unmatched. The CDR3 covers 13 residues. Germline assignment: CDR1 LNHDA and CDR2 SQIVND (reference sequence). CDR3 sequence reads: CASGASGSYEQYF. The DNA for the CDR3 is TGTGCCAGTGGGGCTAGCGGGAGCTACGAGCAGTACTTC.

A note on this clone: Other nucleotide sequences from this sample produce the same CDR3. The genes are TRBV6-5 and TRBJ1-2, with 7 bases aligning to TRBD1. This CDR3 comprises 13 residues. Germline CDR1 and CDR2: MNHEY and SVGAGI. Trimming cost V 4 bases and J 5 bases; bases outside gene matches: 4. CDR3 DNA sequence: TGTGCCAGCAGTTCAACAGGGGTATATGGCTACACCTTC. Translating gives CASSSTGVYGYTF.

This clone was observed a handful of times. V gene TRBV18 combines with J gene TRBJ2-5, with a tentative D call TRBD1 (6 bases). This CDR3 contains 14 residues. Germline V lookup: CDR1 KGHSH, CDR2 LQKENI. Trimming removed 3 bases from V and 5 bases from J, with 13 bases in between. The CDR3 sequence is CASSPQGLRETQYF. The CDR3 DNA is TGTGCCAGCTCACCCCAGGGGCTGAGGGAGACCCAGTACTTC.

The CDR3 DNA reads as TGCGCCAGCAGAAATTGGCCGAGTACAGATACGCAGTATTTT. It is translated as CASRNWPSTDTQYF. V gene TRBV5-1 combines with J gene TRBJ2-3; D unclear. CDR1 is SGHRS, CDR2 YFSETQ, per germline. V shed 5 bases and J shed 3 bases, with 13 bases lying between them. The CDR3 loop spans 14 amino acids.

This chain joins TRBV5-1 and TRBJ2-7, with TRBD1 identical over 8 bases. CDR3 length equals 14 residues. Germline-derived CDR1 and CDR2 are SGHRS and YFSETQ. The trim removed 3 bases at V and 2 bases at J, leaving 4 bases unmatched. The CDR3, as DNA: TGCGCCAGCAGCTACGACAGGGGCCCCTACGAGCAGTACTTC. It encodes CASSYDRGPYEQYF.

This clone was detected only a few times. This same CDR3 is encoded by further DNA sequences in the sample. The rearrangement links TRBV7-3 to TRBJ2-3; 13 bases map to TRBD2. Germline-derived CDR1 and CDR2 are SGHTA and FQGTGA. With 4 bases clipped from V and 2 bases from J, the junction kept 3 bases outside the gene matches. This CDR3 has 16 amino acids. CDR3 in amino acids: CASSSGLAGLTDTQYF. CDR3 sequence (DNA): TGTGCCAGCAGCTCGGGACTAGCGGGACTCACAGATACGCAGTATTTT.

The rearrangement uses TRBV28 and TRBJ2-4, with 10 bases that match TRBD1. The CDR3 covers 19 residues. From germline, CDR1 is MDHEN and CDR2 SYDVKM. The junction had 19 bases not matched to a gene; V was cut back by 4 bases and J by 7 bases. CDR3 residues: CASSSAGQGGLGRGNIQYF. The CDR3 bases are TGTGCCAGCAGTTCCGCTGGACAGGGGGGACTAGGGAGGGGGAACATTCAGTACTTC.

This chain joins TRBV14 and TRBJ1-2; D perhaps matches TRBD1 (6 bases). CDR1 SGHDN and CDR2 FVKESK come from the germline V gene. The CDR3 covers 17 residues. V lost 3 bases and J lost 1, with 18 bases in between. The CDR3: CASSHGQLVGFNYGYTF. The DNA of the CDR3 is TGTGCCAGCAGCCACGGACAGTTAGTCGGGTTTAACTATGGCTACACCTTC.

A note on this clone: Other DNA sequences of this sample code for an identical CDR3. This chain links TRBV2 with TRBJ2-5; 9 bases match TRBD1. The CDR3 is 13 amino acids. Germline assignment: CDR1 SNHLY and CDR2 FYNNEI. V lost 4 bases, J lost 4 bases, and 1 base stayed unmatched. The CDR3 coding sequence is TGTGCCAGCAGTGGGACAGGGGCAGAGACCCAGTACTTC. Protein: CASSGTGAETQYF.

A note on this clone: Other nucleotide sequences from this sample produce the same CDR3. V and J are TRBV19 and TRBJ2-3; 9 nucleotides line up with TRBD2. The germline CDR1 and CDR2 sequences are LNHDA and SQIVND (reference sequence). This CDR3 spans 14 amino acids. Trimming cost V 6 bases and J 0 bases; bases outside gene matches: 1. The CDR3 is CASRTSGSTDTQYF. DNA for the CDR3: TGTGCCAGTAGGACTAGCGGAAGCACAGATACGCAGTATTTT.

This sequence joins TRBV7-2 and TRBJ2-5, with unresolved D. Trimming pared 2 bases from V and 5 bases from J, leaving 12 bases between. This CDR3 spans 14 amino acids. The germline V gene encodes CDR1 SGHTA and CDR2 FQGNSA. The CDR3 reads CASSLLRASETQYF. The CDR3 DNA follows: TGTGCCAGCAGCTTATTAAGGGCCTCGGAGACCCAGTACTTC.

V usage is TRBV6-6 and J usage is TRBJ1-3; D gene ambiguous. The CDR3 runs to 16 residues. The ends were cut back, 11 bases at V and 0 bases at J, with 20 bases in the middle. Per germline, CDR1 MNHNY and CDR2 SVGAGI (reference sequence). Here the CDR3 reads CASSEGRYFSGNTIYF. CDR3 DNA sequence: TGTGCCTCCTCTGAAGGGCGCTATTTCTCTGGAAACACCATATATTTT.

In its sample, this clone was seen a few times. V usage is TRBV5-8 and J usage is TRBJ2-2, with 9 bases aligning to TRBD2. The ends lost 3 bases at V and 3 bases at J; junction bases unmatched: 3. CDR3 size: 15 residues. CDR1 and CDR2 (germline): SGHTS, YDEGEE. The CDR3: CASSWGTSHTGELFF. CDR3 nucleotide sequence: TGTGCCAGCAGCTGGGGGACTAGCCACACCGGGGAGCTGTTTTTT.

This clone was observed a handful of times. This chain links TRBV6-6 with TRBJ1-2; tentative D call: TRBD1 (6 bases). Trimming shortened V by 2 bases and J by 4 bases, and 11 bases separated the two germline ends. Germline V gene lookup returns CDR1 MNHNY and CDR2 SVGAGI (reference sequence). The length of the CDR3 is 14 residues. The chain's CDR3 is CASSYRTDLYGYTF. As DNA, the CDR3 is TGTGCCAGCAGTTACAGGACAGACCTCTATGGCTACACCTTC.

The CDR3 reads CASRKLCRYF. The CDR3 coding sequence is TGTGCAAGTCGCAAACTCTGTAGGTACTTC. The chain links TRBV12-2 to TRBJ2-7; the table's D call, TRBD2, has no DNA check behind it. TRBV12-2 is a pseudogene locus. CDR3 length: 10 residues.

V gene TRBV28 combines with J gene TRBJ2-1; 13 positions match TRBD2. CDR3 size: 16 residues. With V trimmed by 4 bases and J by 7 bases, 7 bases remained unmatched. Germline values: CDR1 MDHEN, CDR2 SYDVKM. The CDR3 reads CASSWGLAGSPNEQFF. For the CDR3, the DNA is TGTGCCAGCAGTTGGGGACTAGCGGGAAGTCCAAATGAGCAGTTCTTC. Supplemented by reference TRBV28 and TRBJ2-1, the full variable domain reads DVKVTQSSRYLVKRTGEKVFLECVQDMDHENMFWYRQDPGLGLRLIYFSYDVKMKEKGDIPEGYSVSREKKERFSLILESASTNQTSMYLCASSWGLAGSPNEQFFGPGTRLTVL.

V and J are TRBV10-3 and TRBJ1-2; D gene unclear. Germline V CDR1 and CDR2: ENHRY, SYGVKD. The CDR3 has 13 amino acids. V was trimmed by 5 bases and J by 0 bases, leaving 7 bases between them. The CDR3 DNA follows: TGTGCCATCAGTCCCGGCCCTAACTATGGCTACACCTTC. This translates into CAISPGPNYGYTF.

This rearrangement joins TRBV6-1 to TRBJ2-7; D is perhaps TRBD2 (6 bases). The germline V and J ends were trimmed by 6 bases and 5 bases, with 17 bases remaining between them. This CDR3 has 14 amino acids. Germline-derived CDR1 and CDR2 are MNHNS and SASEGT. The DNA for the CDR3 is TGTGCCAGCAGCCTACCGGGACTCACAAACGAGCAGTACTTC. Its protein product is CASSLPGLTNEQYF.

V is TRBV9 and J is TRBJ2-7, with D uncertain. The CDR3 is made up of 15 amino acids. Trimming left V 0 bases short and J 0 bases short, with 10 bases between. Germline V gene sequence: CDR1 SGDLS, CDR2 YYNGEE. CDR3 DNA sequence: TGTGCCAGCAGCGTAGCGATCAGCAGCTCCTACGAGCAGTACTTC. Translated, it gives CASSVAISSSYEQYF.

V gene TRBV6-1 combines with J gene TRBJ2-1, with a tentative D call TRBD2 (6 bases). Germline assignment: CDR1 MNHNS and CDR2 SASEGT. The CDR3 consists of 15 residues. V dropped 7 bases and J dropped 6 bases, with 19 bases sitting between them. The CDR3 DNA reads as TGTGCCAGCAAACCGCAGAGCGGGTTCTTCAATGAGCAGTTCTTC. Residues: CASKPQSGFFNEQFF.

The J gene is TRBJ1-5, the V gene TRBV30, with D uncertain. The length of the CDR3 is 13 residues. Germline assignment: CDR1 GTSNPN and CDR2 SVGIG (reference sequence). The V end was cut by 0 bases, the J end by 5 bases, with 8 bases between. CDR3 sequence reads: CAWSVRYDQPQHF. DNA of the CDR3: TGTGCCTGGAGTGTCCGGTACGATCAGCCCCAGCATTTT.

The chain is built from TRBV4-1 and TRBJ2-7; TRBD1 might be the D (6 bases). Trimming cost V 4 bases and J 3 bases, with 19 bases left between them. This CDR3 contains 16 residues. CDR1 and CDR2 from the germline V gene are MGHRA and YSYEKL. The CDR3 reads CASSRGLPGVSYEQYF. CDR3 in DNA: TGCGCCAGCAGCCGGGGGCTTCCCGGGGTAAGCTACGAGCAGTACTTC.

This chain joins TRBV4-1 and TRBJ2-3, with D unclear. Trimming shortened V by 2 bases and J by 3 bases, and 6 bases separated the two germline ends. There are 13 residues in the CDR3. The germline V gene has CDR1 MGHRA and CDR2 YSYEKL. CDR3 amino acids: CASSQTTTDTQYF. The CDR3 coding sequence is TGCGCCAGCAGCCAAACGACTACAGATACGCAGTATTTT.

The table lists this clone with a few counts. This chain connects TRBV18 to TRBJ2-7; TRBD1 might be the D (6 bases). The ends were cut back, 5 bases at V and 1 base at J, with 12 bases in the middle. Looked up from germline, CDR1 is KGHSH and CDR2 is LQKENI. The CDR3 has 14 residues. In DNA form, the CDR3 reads TGTGCCAGCTCAGCCGACAGGAAGTCCTACGAGCAGTACTTC. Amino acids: CASSADRKSYEQYF.

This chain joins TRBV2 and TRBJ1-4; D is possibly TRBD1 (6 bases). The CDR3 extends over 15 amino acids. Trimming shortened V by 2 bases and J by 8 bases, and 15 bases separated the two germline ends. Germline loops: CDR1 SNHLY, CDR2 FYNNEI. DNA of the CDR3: TGTGCCAGCAGTGAATACGGGGGCGTAGGGGAAAAACTGTTTTTT. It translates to CASSEYGGVGEKLFF.

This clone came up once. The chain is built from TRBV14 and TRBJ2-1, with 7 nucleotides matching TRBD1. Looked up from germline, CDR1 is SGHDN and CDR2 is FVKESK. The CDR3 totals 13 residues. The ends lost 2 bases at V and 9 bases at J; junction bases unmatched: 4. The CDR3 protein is CASSQQGDTEQFF. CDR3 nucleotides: TGTGCCAGCAGCCAACAGGGGGACACTGAGCAGTTCTTC.

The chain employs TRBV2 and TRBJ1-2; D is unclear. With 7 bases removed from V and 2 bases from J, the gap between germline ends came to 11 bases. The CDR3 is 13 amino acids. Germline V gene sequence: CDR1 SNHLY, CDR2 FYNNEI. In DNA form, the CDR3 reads TGTGCCAGCACGGGAGACACCAACTATGGCTACACCTTC. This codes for CASTGDTNYGYTF. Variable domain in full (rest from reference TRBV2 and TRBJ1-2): EPEVTQTPSHQVTQMGQEVILRCVPISNHLYFYWYRQILGQKVEFLVSFYNNEISEKSEIFDDQFSVERPDGSNFTLKIRSTKLEDSAMYFCASTGDTNYGYTFGSGTRLTVV.